The following is a T cell receptor beta chain sequence with its context. Its antigen is unidentified. The PCR contained 60 Vbeta and 13 Jbeta primers. Produced via immunoSEQ multiplex PCR; TCRdb's table is partial and in-frame only. The specimen's table records roughly 73,000 clones. These data originate in a study of cytomegalovirus exposure and HLA in healthy donors. Study-level findings and limits: Later, an analysis showed that TCR beta chains associated with HLA were more clonally expanded than others that were equally common.

Trimming cost V 4 bases and J 3 bases; bases outside gene matches: 7. Germline V lookup: CDR1 GTSNPN, CDR2 SVGIG (reference sequence). CDR3 length equals 14 residues. Sequenced material: PBMCs. This chain uses TRBV30 with TRBJ2-7; 9 positions agree with TRBD1. The clonotype was recovered from a female donor in good health and CMV-seropositive. The CDR3 region has the DNA TGTGCCTGGATTCGGGAGACAGGGGGCTACGAGCAGTACTTC. Translating gives CAWIRETGGYEQYF.